Below are 30 T cell receptor beta chains sequenced from a single sample in a study of identical twins. TCRdb reprocessed the 5' RACE reads via MiXCR and lists one record per CDR3 protein. The sample holds 400,000 to 550,000 distinct CDR3 sequences, roughly a fifth seen once. The data also belong to a second study, concerning T cells expressing NK-cell markers.

Sequencing was done on a sample of CD4+ T cells sorted from blood. The receptors shown here come from a young woman in good health.

This clonotype was observed at least ten times. The rearrangement joins TRBV5-1 to TRBJ2-5, with unresolved D. This CDR3 is built from 13 residues. The V end was cut by 0 bases, the J end by 3 bases, with 6 bases between. In germline, CDR1 is SGHRS, CDR2 YFSETQ. The CDR3 loop reads CASSLVPEETQYF. CDR3 nucleotide sequence: TGCGCCAGCAGCTTGGTTCCTGAAGAGACCCAGTACTTC. Variable domain in full (rest from reference TRBV5-1 and TRBJ2-5): KAGVTQTPRYLIKTRGQQVTLSCSPISGHRSVSWYQQTPGQGLQFLFEYFSETQRNKGNFPGRFSGRQFSNSRSEMNVSTLELGDSALYLCASSLVPEETQYFGPGTRLLVL.

The genes are TRBV4-1 and TRBJ2-5; D unresolved. This CDR3 contains 13 residues. V shed 3 bases and J shed 5 bases, with 10 bases lying between them. CDR1 and CDR2 from the germline V gene are MGHRA and YSYEKL. In nucleotides, the CDR3 is TGCGCCAGCAGCCAGGGCGGTCGGGAGACCCAGTACTTC. Amino acids: CASSQGGRETQYF.

This clonotype was seen a handful of times. The chain uses TRBV5-1 and TRBJ2-3; TRBD2 agrees at 10 bases. Germline CDR1 reads SGHRS; CDR2 reads YFSETQ. The V gene end was trimmed by 2 bases and the J gene end by 2 bases; junction bases not matched to a gene: 5. The CDR3 totals 16 residues. The CDR3 region is CASSFGTSGNTDTQYF. Written as DNA, the CDR3 is TGCGCCAGCAGCTTCGGAACTAGCGGGAACACAGATACGCAGTATTTT.

The gene calls are TRBV25-1 and TRBJ2-1, with D tentatively TRBD2 (5 bases). Between the trimmed V and J ends, which lost 5 bases and 10 bases, there was a span of 12 bases. There are 12 residues in the CDR3. CDR1 is MGHDK, CDR2 SYGVNS, per germline. CDR3 nucleotides: TGTGCCAGCAGTAGGACTTTTGGGGAGCAGTTCTTC. Protein: CASSRTFGEQFF.

This clonotype was observed a handful of times. This chain links TRBV5-5 with TRBJ2-7; D could derive from TRBD1 or TRBD2 (5 bases each). Trimming pared 7 bases from V and 2 bases from J, leaving 13 bases between. The CDR3 length is 13 residues. CDR1 is SGHKS and CDR2 is YYEKEE in the germline V gene (reference sequence). Written as DNA, the CDR3 is TGTGCCAGCCATGGGGGATACCCCTACGAGCAGTACTTC. It yields the protein CASHGGYPYEQYF. Based on the CDR3 plus reference TRBV5-5 and TRBJ2-7, the full variable domain is DAGVTQSPTHLIKTRGQQVTLRCSPISGHKSVSWYQQVLGQGPQFIFQYYEKEERGRGNFPDRFSARQFPNYSSELNVNALLLGDSALYLCASHGGYPYEQYFGPGTRLTVT.

This clonotype was seen a few times. The J gene is TRBJ2-7, the V gene TRBV4-3, with TRBD1 identical over 7 bases. The germline V gene encodes CDR1 LGHNA and CDR2 YSLEER. The CDR3 loop spans 14 amino acids. After removal of 4 bases from V and 2 bases from J, the junction contained 5 bases not matched to a gene. CDR3 amino acids: CASSRTGAAYEQYF. DNA of the CDR3: TGCGCCAGCAGCCGGACAGGAGCAGCCTACGAGCAGTACTTC.

The rearrangement uses TRBV20-1 and TRBJ1-1; D call uncertain. Trimming took 6 bases from V and 1 from J, leaving 9 bases between them. CDR3 length equals 12 residues. CDR1 DFQATT and CDR2 SNEGSKA come from the germline V gene (reference sequence). This chain's CDR3 is CSAFVPNTEAFF. The CDR3 DNA is TGCAGTGCCTTCGTCCCGAACACTGAAGCTTTCTTT.

This clonotype was seen ten or more times. The genes are TRBV5-1 and TRBJ2-7; a possible D gene is TRBD1 (5 bases). V gave up 2 bases and J gave up 3 bases, with 15 bases separating them. The CDR3 loop spans 15 amino acids. The germline CDR1 and CDR2 sequences are SGHRS and YFSETQ. The DNA of the CDR3 is TGCGCCAGCAGCTTTGCGCAGGGAAATTTCTACGAGCAGTACTTC. Translating it yields CASSFAQGNFYEQYF.

The sample holds a few counts of this clonotype. The V and J genes are TRBV5-1 and TRBJ2-7; D not resolved. The ends were cut back, 4 bases at V and 6 bases at J, with 23 bases in the middle. CDR1 and CDR2 (germline): SGHRS, YFSETQ. The CDR3 totals 16 residues. The CDR3 is CASSPEPRTRPSEQYF. DNA for the CDR3: TGCGCCAGCAGCCCTGAACCCAGAACCAGACCGTCCGAGCAGTACTTC.

The V call is TRBV5-5, the J call TRBJ1-2; no firm D call. V was shortened by 3 bases and J by 3 bases, with 9 bases between the two germline ends. In germline, CDR1 is SGHKS, CDR2 YYEKEE (reference sequence). The CDR3 has 13 residues. The CDR3 region is CASSSAGHYGYTF. The CDR3 DNA reads TGTGCCAGCAGCTCGGCAGGACACTATGGCTACACCTTC.

The genes are TRBV12-3 or TRBV12-4 and TRBJ1-1, with D possibly being TRBD1 (6 bases). The ends were cut back, 3 bases at V and 2 bases at J, with 10 bases in the middle. This CDR3 comprises 14 residues. DNA for the CDR3: TGTGCCAGCAGTTTCGGACAGAAAAACACTGAAGCTTTCTTT. Translated, it gives CASSFGQKNTEAFF.

This clonotype was observed a handful of times. The chain uses TRBV6-5 and TRBJ2-7; a possible D gene is TRBD2 (6 bases). V dropped 2 bases and J dropped 2 bases, with 7 bases sitting between them. The length of the CDR3 is 13 residues. Germline V lookup: CDR1 MNHEY, CDR2 SVGAGI. CDR3 residues: CASSYQRAYEQYF. The CDR3 bases are TGTGCCAGCAGTTACCAGCGGGCCTACGAGCAGTACTTC.

In its sample, this clonotype was seen a few times. The CDR3 spells CSASGLTEWGYTF. CDR3 in DNA: TGCAGTGCTAGCGGTCTTACAGAATGGGGCTACACCTTC. The V and J genes are TRBV20-1 and TRBJ1-2, with D hard to call. V was cut by 3 bases and J by 8 bases, with 16 bases left in between. This CDR3 is built from 13 residues. Per the germline V gene, CDR1 is DFQATT and CDR2 is SNEGSKA (reference sequence).

The rearrangement uses TRBV4-2 and TRBJ2-5, with D perhaps TRBD2 (6 bases). The germline CDR1 and CDR2 sequences are LGHNA and YNFKEQ. The CDR3 totals 15 residues. Trimming removed 4 bases from V and 5 bases from J, with 17 bases in between. CDR3 sequence (DNA): TGTGCCAGCAGCCTCCGGCAGGAGGGCGGGGAGACCCAGTACTTC. Translating it yields CASSLRQEGGETQYF.

This clonotype has a handful of counts. The chain carries TRBV14 and TRBJ2-1, with D tentatively TRBD2 (5 bases). The CDR3 runs 15 residues. Deletions cut 5 bases from V and 0 bases from J, with 11 bases between. Germline assignment: CDR1 SGHDN and CDR2 FVKESK. The CDR3: CASSRAVSSYNEQFF. CDR3 sequence (DNA): TGTGCCAGCAGCAGAGCGGTCAGCTCCTACAATGAGCAGTTCTTC.

This clonotype was observed a few times. Here the CDR3 reads CAISGELAGVGEQFF. The CDR3 DNA reads TGTGCCATCAGTGGAGAACTAGCGGGAGTAGGTGAGCAGTTCTTC. The V and J genes are TRBV10-3 and TRBJ2-1; TRBD2 aligns across 11 bases. Per germline, CDR1 ENHRY and CDR2 SYGVKD. With 4 bases clipped from V and 9 bases from J, the junction kept 8 bases outside the gene matches. The CDR3 has 15 amino acids.

This clonotype has only a few counts. The chain is built from TRBV20-1 and TRBJ2-3; a possible D gene is TRBD2 (6 bases). The V end lost 4 bases, the J end lost 4 bases, and 15 bases lay between the germline ends. Per germline, CDR1 DFQATT and CDR2 SNEGSKA (reference sequence). The CDR3 is 14 residues long. In DNA form, the CDR3 reads TGCAGTGCTACGCGGGACTTTGGGCCAGATACGCAGTATTTT. Amino acid sequence: CSATRDFGPDTQYF.

This clonotype was counted between two and nine times. The rearrangement uses TRBV6-5 and TRBJ2-3; D is undetermined. Between the trimmed V and J ends, which lost 2 bases and 2 bases, there was a span of 11 bases. The CDR3 covers 15 residues. The germline V gene encodes CDR1 MNHEY and CDR2 SVGAGI. The DNA for the CDR3 is TGTGCCAGCAGTTACCGCGAAGGGTTCACAGATACGCAGTATTTT. Its translation: CASSYREGFTDTQYF.

This clonotype has only a few counts. The chain carries TRBV12-3 or TRBV12-4 and TRBJ2-2; the D is unclear. There are 15 residues in the CDR3. Trimming took 1 base from V and 4 from J, leaving 10 bases between them. CDR3 loop: CASSLGRYSTGELFF. The CDR3 coding sequence is TGTGCCAGCAGTTTAGGGAGATACTCCACCGGGGAGCTGTTTTTT.

The chain carries TRBV5-1 and TRBJ2-2; D might be TRBD1 (5 bases). V lost 0 bases and J 4 bases, leaving 10 bases between the germline ends. CDR3 length: 15 residues. In germline, CDR1 is SGHRS, CDR2 YFSETQ. The CDR3 DNA reads as TGCGCCAGCAGCTTGGTTCAGGGCGGCACCGGGGAGCTGTTTTTT. The encoded protein is CASSLVQGGTGELFF.

The rearrangement links TRBV7-2 to TRBJ1-2; tentative D call: TRBD1 (5 bases). CDR3 length: 13 residues. Trimming shortened V by 4 bases and J by 4 bases, and 10 bases separated the two germline ends. The germline V gene has CDR1 SGHTA and CDR2 FQGNSA. CDR3 DNA sequence: TGTGCCAGCAGCTCCTATAGGGGCTATGGCTACACCTTC. Translated, it gives CASSSYRGYGYTF. The full variable domain, with the rest looked up from reference TRBV7-2 and TRBJ1-2, is GAGVSQSPSNKVTEKGKDVELRCDPISGHTALYWYRQSLGQGLEFLIYFQGNSAPDKSGLPSDRFSAERTGGSVSTLTIQRTQQEDSAVYLCASSSYRGYGYTFGSGTRLTVV.

The V gene is TRBV7-9, the J gene TRBJ1-4; TRBD1 is a possible D gene (5 bases). Germline lookup yields CDR1 SEHNR and CDR2 FQNEAQ (reference sequence). Trimming pared 5 bases from V and 8 bases from J, leaving 15 bases between. This CDR3 has 14 residues. CDR3 DNA: TGTGCCAGCAGCCTACACCAGGGAGGAGAAAAACTGTTTTTT. The encoded protein is CASSLHQGGEKLFF.

This clonotype has only a few counts. V usage is TRBV3-1 and J usage is TRBJ2-2, with 8 bases identical to TRBD2. With 3 bases clipped from V and 5 bases from J, the junction kept 8 bases outside the gene matches. CDR3 length: 16 residues. CDR1 and CDR2 (germline): LGHDT, YNNKEL (reference sequence). DNA for the CDR3: TGTGCCAGCAGCCATTCCCGGGGGGGGATTACCGGGGAGCTGTTTTTT. Translated: CASSHSRGGITGELFF.

V and J are TRBV6-5 and TRBJ1-1, with 7 bases aligning to TRBD1. Germline V gene lookup returns CDR1 MNHEY and CDR2 SVGAGI. There are 13 residues in the CDR3. The V gene end was trimmed by 5 bases and the J gene end by 4 bases; junction bases not matched to a gene: 4. In DNA, the CDR3 is TGTGCCAGCAGTATACGGGACAGCACTGAAGCTTTCTTT. The encoded protein is CASSIRDSTEAFF.

The rearrangement joins TRBV18 to TRBJ2-2, with unresolved D. The V gene's germline CDR1 is KGHSH and CDR2 LQKENI. Trimming stripped 6 bases from V and 6 bases from J, with 11 bases between. The CDR3 is made up of 13 amino acids. The CDR3 DNA follows: TGTGCCAGCTCCCGTGAAAGTGCCGGGGAGCTGTTTTTT. Its protein product is CASSRESAGELFF.

A few counts support this clonotype. The rearrangement uses TRBV20-1 and TRBJ2-5; 8 bases are shared with TRBD2. The CDR3 has 16 residues. V was clipped by 5 bases and J by 3 bases; unmatched bases: 14. CDR1 and CDR2 from the germline V gene are DFQATT and SNEGSKA (reference sequence). Here the CDR3 DNA reads TGCAGTGCTCTACCCCTAGCGGGCGGAATCAAAGAGACCCAGTACTTC. Residues: CSALPLAGGIKETQYF.

This clonotype was observed a few times. This chain links TRBV20-1 with TRBJ2-7; 8 bases match TRBD2. V gave up 5 bases and J gave up 2 bases; unmatched junction bases: 8. The CDR3 spans 14 residues. The germline V gene encodes CDR1 DFQATT and CDR2 SNEGSKA (reference sequence). The CDR3 coding sequence is TGCAGTGCTGGCCCGAGCGGGAGACCCTACGAGCAGTACTTC. Residues: CSAGPSGRPYEQYF.

The chain uses TRBV7-6 and TRBJ2-2; D gene ambiguous. CDR1 and CDR2 from the germline V gene are SGHVS and FNYEAQ. V lost 2 bases, J lost 2 bases, and 9 bases lay in between. CDR3 length: 15 residues. The CDR3 sequence: CASSLSNGNTGELFF. The DNA for the CDR3 is TGTGCCAGCAGCTTAAGTAATGGAAACACCGGGGAGCTGTTTTTT.

This clonotype was picked up a small number of times. The chain is built from TRBV6-5 and TRBJ1-4; TRBD1 is a possible D gene (6 bases). V lost 0 bases and J 6 bases, leaving 8 bases between the germline ends. Germline values: CDR1 MNHEY, CDR2 SVGAGI. This CDR3 is 14 amino acids long. CDR3 sequence: CASSYSGQHEKLFF. Written as DNA, the CDR3 is TGTGCCAGCAGTTACTCTGGACAGCATGAAAAACTGTTTTTT.

This chain connects TRBV14 to TRBJ2-1; 15 bases are a match to TRBD2. Germline CDR1 SGHDN, CDR2 FVKESK. The CDR3 length is 18 residues. The trim removed 5 bases at V and 4 bases at J, leaving 9 bases unmatched. CDR3: CASSTRTSGGVKYNEQFF. The DNA of the CDR3 is TGTGCCAGCAGCACGAGGACTAGCGGGGGGGTAAAATACAATGAGCAGTTCTTC. Full variable domain (missing parts from reference TRBV14 and TRBJ2-1): EAGVTQFPSHSVIEKGQTVTLRCDPISGHDNLYWYRRVMGKEIKFLLHFVKESKQDESGMPNNRFLAERTGGTYSTLKVQPAELEDSGVYFCASSTRTSGGVKYNEQFFGPGTRLTVL.